This T cell receptor beta chain was identified in a study of neurological immune-mediated disorders. Time point denoted: longitudinal time-point 3. The unsorted libraries were prepared from 2 million PBMCs (stored at -80 C). V shed 5 bases and J 6 bases; nucleotides not matched to a gene: 10. CDR3 size: 17 residues. The germline CDR1 and CDR2 sequences are MNHEY and SVGAGI. This clonotype was counted many times. TCRdb analysed the 5' RACE reads with MiXCR anew, one entry per CDR3 protein. This sample has roughly 53,000 distinct CDR3 sequences, with roughly 8% found just once. This chain joins TRBV6-5 and TRBJ1-4, with 12 bases fitting TRBD1. The clonotype was recovered from a woman aged 40 to 50 in good health. Sequenced: PBMCs. The CDR3, as DNA: TGTGCCAGCAGTCTTACTAGAGGGACAGGGGGCTATGAAAAACTGTTTTTT. Translating it yields CASSLTRGTGGYEKLFF.